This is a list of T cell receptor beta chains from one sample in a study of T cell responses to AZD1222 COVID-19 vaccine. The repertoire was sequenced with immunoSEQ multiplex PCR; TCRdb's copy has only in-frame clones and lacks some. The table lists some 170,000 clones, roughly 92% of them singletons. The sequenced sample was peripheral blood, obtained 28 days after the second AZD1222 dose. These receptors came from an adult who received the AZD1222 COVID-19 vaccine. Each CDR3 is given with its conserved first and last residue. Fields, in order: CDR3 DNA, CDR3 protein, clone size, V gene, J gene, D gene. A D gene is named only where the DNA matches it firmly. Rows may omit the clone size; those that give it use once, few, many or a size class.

CDR3nt: TGTGCCTGGAGTCCGGTCTGGCTTAACCCAAATGACTCCTACGAGCAGTACTTC
CDR3aa: CAWSPVWLNPNDSYEQYF
abundance: .
v_gene: TRBV30
j_gene: TRBJ2-7
d_gene: .

CDR3nt: TGTGCCAGCGCGCCACAAAGCACAGATACGCAGTATTTT
CDR3aa: CASAPQSTDTQYF
abundance: .
v_gene: TRBV19
j_gene: TRBJ2-3
d_gene: .

CDR3nt: TGTGCCAGCAGTCTACAGGGCCCAACTAGCGGGGCACAAGAGACCCAGTACTTC
CDR3aa: CASSLQGPTSGAQETQYF
abundance: .
v_gene: TRBV28
j_gene: TRBJ2-5
d_gene: TRBD2

CDR3nt: TGCGCCAGCAGACGTAAGGAGGGGAACACTGAAGCTTTCTTT
CDR3aa: CASRRKEGNTEAFF
abundance: .
v_gene: TRBV5-1
j_gene: TRBJ1-1
d_gene: .

CDR3nt: TGTGCCAGCAGGGGGGCTGGGACAGTTATTGCAGAGACCCAGTACTTC
CDR3aa: CASRGAGTVIAETQYF
abundance: .
v_gene: TRBV27
j_gene: TRBJ2-5
d_gene: TRBD1

CDR3nt: TGTGCCAGCAGCAAAAACTACGAGCAGTACTTC
CDR3aa: CASSKNYEQYF
abundance: .
v_gene: TRBV5-6
j_gene: TRBJ2-7
d_gene: .

CDR3nt: TGTGCCAGCAGTGAAGCGCTGGGAGCCGCGAACACTGAAGCTTTCTTT
CDR3aa: CASSEALGAANTEAFF
abundance: .
v_gene: TRBV6-1
j_gene: TRBJ1-1
d_gene: .

CDR3nt: TGTGCCAGCAGTTACAGGGTCCTGGACTATGGCTACACCTTC
CDR3aa: CASSYRVLDYGYTF
abundance: .
v_gene: TRBV2
j_gene: TRBJ1-2
d_gene: .

CDR3nt: TGTGCCTGGAAAAGGACTAGCGGGCGGGAGGATACGCAGTATTTT
CDR3aa: CAWKRTSGREDTQYF
abundance: .
v_gene: TRBV30
j_gene: TRBJ2-3
d_gene: TRBD2

CDR3nt: TGTGCCAGCAGCCCCACAGGGGAGGGAGCTGAAGCTTTCTTT
CDR3aa: CASSPTGEGAEAFF
abundance: .
v_gene: TRBV6-5
j_gene: TRBJ1-1
d_gene: TRBD1

CDR3nt: TGCGCCAGCAGCTTGGTGGCAGGGACCTACGAGCAGTACTTC
CDR3aa: CASSLVAGTYEQYF
abundance: .
v_gene: TRBV5-1
j_gene: TRBJ2-7
d_gene: .

CDR3nt: TGTGCCAGCGCCTCTACGGGAGCAGATACGCAGTATTTT
CDR3aa: CASASTGADTQYF
abundance: once
v_gene: TRBV7-2
j_gene: TRBJ2-3
d_gene: .

CDR3nt: TGCAGTGCTAGTCATCCTAGCGGGGGGTCCTACAATGAGCAGTTCTTC
CDR3aa: CSASHPSGGSYNEQFF
abundance: once
v_gene: TRBV20-1
j_gene: TRBJ2-1
d_gene: TRBD2

CDR3nt: TGTGCCAGCAGCTCGGGACCCTTGAACACTGAAGCTTTCTTT
CDR3aa: CASSSGPLNTEAFF
abundance: .
v_gene: TRBV5-4
j_gene: TRBJ1-1
d_gene: .

CDR3nt: TGTGCCAGCAGTTACTCTCCGGGAAACTATGGCTACACCTTC
CDR3aa: CASSYSPGNYGYTF
abundance: .
v_gene: TRBV6-5
j_gene: TRBJ1-2
d_gene: .

CDR3nt: TGCAGCGTTCCCCGGGGCGGTGGCTACACCTTC
CDR3aa: CSVPRGGGYTF
abundance: .
v_gene: TRBV29-1
j_gene: TRBJ1-2
d_gene: .

CDR3nt: TGTGCCAGCAGCCAAGATAGCCAGGGCTACGAGCAGTACTTC
CDR3aa: CASSQDSQGYEQYF
abundance: .
v_gene: TRBV4-2
j_gene: TRBJ2-7
d_gene: .

CDR3nt: TGTGCCAGTTCCCGCGGGAGCAATCAGCCCCAGCATTTT
CDR3aa: CASSRGSNQPQHF
abundance: .
v_gene: TRBV19
j_gene: TRBJ1-5
d_gene: .

CDR3nt: TGTGCCAGCAGACGGACTAGCTTTCCCTCCTACGAGCAGTACTTC
CDR3aa: CASRRTSFPSYEQYF
abundance: once
v_gene: TRBV6-5
j_gene: TRBJ2-7
d_gene: TRBD2

CDR3nt: TGTGCCAGCAGCCTGGAGACTAGCGGGAGGGCCGAGCAGTTCTTC
CDR3aa: CASSLETSGRAEQFF
abundance: .
v_gene: TRBV11-2
j_gene: TRBJ2-1
d_gene: TRBD2

CDR3nt: TGTGCCAGCAGCATCAAGACAGGATTGAATCAGCCCCAGCATTTT
CDR3aa: CASSIKTGLNQPQHF
abundance: .
v_gene: TRBV11-2
j_gene: TRBJ1-5
d_gene: .

CDR3nt: TGTGCCAGCAGCCAATACACAGGGTTAAGCTCCTACGAGCAGTACTTC
CDR3aa: CASSQYTGLSSYEQYF
abundance: .
v_gene: TRBV14
j_gene: TRBJ2-7
d_gene: .

CDR3nt: TGTGCCAGCAGTCCGCAGGGACAGGGATTCGCTGAAGCTTTCTTT
CDR3aa: CASSPQGQGFAEAFF
abundance: .
v_gene: TRBV28
j_gene: TRBJ1-1
d_gene: TRBD1

CDR3nt: TGTGCCAGCAGCATTAGCGGGGTAACTTACAATGAGCAGTTCTTC
CDR3aa: CASSISGVTYNEQFF
abundance: .
v_gene: TRBV7-9
j_gene: TRBJ2-1
d_gene: TRBD2

CDR3nt: TGTGCCAGCAGCCAAGTATGGGAGCAGTTCTTC
CDR3aa: CASSQVWEQFF
abundance: .
v_gene: TRBV3-1/TRBV3-2
j_gene: TRBJ2-1
d_gene: .

CDR3nt: TGTGCCAGCAGCACACTGGGGCAGACTAACACTGAAGCTTTCTTT
CDR3aa: CASSTLGQTNTEAFF
abundance: .
v_gene: TRBV28
j_gene: TRBJ1-1
d_gene: .

CDR3nt: TGTGCCAGCAGTTTTGACCGATATGGCTACACCTTC
CDR3aa: CASSFDRYGYTF
abundance: .
v_gene: TRBV12-3/TRBV12-4
j_gene: TRBJ1-2
d_gene: .

CDR3nt: TGTGCCAGCAGTCCTACAGGGAACAGGCAGCCCCAGCATTTT
CDR3aa: CASSPTGNRQPQHF
abundance: .
v_gene: TRBV27
j_gene: TRBJ1-5
d_gene: .

CDR3nt: TGTGCCAGCAGACGTCGGGACAGGGACGACTATGGCTACACCTTC
CDR3aa: CASRRRDRDDYGYTF
abundance: .
v_gene: TRBV27
j_gene: TRBJ1-2
d_gene: TRBD1

CDR3nt: TGTGCCAGCAGCCCCCGGGACTGGCACAATGAGCAGTTCTTC
CDR3aa: CASSPRDWHNEQFF
abundance: .
v_gene: TRBV6-2/TRBV6-3
j_gene: TRBJ2-1
d_gene: .

CDR3nt: TGTGCCAGCAGTGAGACTAGCGGGACAGTATACGAGCAGTACTTC
CDR3aa: CASSETSGTVYEQYF
abundance: .
v_gene: TRBV28
j_gene: TRBJ2-7
d_gene: TRBD2